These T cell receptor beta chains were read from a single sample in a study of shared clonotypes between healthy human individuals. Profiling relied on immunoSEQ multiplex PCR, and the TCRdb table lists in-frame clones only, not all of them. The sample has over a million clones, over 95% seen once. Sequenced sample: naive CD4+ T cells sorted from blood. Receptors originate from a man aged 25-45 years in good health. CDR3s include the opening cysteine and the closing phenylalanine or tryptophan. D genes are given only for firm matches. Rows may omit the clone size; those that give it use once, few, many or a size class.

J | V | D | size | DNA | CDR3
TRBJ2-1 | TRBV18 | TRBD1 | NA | TGTGCCAGCTCACCACCGCCTCGAGTAAAACAGGGGGCATACAATGAGCAGTTCTTC | CASSPPPRVKQGAYNEQFF
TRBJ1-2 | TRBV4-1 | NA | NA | TGCGCCAGCAGCCAAAGATCACCTCTCCCAGATGGCTACACCTTC | CASSQRSPLPDGYTF
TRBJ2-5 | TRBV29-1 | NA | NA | TGCAGCGTTGGGCGAAACGGAGAGACCCAGTACTTC | CSVGRNGETQYF
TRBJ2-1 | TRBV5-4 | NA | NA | TGTGCCAGCAGCAAGTGGACAGACCAACCAAATGAGCAGTTCTTC | CASSKWTDQPNEQFF
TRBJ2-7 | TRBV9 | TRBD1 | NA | TGTGCCAGCGGACAGGGGGCCGGCGAGCAGTACTTC | CASGQGAGEQYF
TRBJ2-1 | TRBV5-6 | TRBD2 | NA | TGTGCCAGCAGCTTGGTTGGGCAGCGGGAGTACAATGAGCAGTTCTTC | CASSLVGQREYNEQFF
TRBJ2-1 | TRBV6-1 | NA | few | TGTGCCAGCAGTGTCGTAGGCGGTGAGCAGTTCTTC | CASSVVGGEQFF
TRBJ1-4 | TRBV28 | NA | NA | TGTGCCAGCAGTGCGCACGAAGCTAATGAAAAACTGTTTTTT | CASSAHEANEKLFF
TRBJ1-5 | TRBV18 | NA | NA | TGTGCCAGCCCCGCATTGGGTTGCAGCAATCAGCCCCAGCATTTT | CASPALGCSNQPQHF
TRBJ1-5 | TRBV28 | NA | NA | TGTGCCAGCAGTACCCCGATCAGGGGAATGGGCAATCAGCCCCAGCATTTT | CASSTPIRGMGNQPQHF
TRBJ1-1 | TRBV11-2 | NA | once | TGTGCCAGCAGCTTAGATATTGGGAACACTGAAGCTTTCTTT | CASSLDIGNTEAFF
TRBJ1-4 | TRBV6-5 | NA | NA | TGTGCCAGCAGTTACTCCTCCGGGCCCCCTAATGAAAAACTGTTTTTT | CASSYSSGPPNEKLFF
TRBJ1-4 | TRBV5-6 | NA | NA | TGTGCCAGCAGCTTGGGAGGTGAAAAACTGTTTTTT | CASSLGGEKLFF
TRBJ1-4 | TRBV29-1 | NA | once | TGCAGCGGCGAGGATGTGGGTGGAAAACTGTTTTTT | CSGEDVGGKLFF
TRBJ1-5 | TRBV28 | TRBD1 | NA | TGTGCCAGCAGTGACATAAGCCGGGACAGTGGGATTGCCCAGCATTTT | CASSDISRDSGIAQHF
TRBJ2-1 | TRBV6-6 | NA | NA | TGTGCCAGCAGTTACGTGCGGGGTGATGAGCAGTTCTTC | CASSYVRGDEQFF
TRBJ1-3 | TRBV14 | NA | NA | TGTGCCAGCAGCCTGAGAGTCGGCCCTGGAAACACCATATATTTT | CASSLRVGPGNTIYF
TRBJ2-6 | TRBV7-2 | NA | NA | TGTGCCAGCAGTTCCGGGACCCTCTTCTCTGGGGCCAACGTCCTGACTTTC | CASSSGTLFSGANVLTF
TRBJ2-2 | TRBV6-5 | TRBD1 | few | TGTGCCAGCAGTCAGGGGGCCGGGGAGCTGTTTTTT | CASSQGAGELFF
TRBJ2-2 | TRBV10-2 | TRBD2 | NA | TGCGCCAGCAGTGTGGTAGCGGGAGACCCCGAAACAAACACCGGGGAGCTGTTTTTT | CASSVVAGDPETNTGELFF
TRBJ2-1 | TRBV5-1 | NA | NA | TGCGCCAGCAGCTTGGAAGGTGAGCAGTTCTTC | CASSLEGEQFF
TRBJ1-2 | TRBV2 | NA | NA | TGTGCCAGCAGTACCATGTCGGGGGGCGGCTACACCTTC | CASSTMSGGGYTF
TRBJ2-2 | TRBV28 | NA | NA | TGTGCCAGCAGCGTCGGGTACACCGGGGAGCTGTTTTTT | CASSVGYTGELFF
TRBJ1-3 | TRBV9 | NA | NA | TGTGCCAGCAGCGTAGATGGTCTCTCTGGAAACACCATATATTTT | CASSVDGLSGNTIYF
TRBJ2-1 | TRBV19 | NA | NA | TGTGCCAGTAGTATAGGGGGAGCAGGGTCTATCTATGAGCAGTTCTTC | CASSIGGAGSIYEQFF
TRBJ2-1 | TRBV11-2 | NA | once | TGTGCCAGCAGCTTAACTGCGCTGCTCTACAATGAGCAGTTCTTC | CASSLTALLYNEQFF
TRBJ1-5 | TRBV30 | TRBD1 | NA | TGTGCCTGGAGCCCGGGACAGGGGAGTCAGCCCCAGCATTTT | CAWSPGQGSQPQHF
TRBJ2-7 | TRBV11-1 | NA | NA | TGTGCCAGCAGCCGCAGCGGTCGGGGGGAGCAGTACTTC | CASSRSGRGEQYF
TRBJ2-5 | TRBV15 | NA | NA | TGTGCCACCAGCAGGTCAGATGGAGGGCGGTTCCAAGAGACCCAGTACTTC | CATSRSDGGRFQETQYF
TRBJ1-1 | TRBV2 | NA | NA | TGTGCCAGCAGTGATCGGACCCCCATAGCAGCTTTCTTT | CASSDRTPIAAFF
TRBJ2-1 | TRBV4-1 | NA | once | TGCGCCAGCAGCCAAGAGTGGCTGTCTTACAATGAGCAGTTCTTC | CASSQEWLSYNEQFF
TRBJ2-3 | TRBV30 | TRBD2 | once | TGTGCCTGGAACGGGCGGGAGTGGGGTACAGATACGCAGTATTTT | CAWNGREWGTDTQYF
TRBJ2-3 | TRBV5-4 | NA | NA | TGTGCCAGCAGCTTGGGCAAGAGGGATTGGAGGTATTTT | CASSLGKRDWRYF
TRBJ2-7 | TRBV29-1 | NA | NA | TGCAGCGTCGCCTCGGGGGCAGGGTACGAGCAGTACTTC | CSVASGAGYEQYF
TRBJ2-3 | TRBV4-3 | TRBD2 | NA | TGCGCCAGCAGCCAAGATTTTGGACTAGCAAACACAGATACGCAGTATTTT | CASSQDFGLANTDTQYF
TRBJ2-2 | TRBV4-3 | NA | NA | TGCGCCAGCAGCCAAGATCGCCAGTACACCGGGGAGCTGTTTTTT | CASSQDRQYTGELFF
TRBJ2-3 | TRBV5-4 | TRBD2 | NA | TGTGCCAGCAGCGGACTAGCGGGCGCAGATACGCAGTATTTT | CASSGLAGADTQYF
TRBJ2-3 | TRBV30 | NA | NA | TGTGCCTGGAGTGTGTTAGGGGCTAGCACAGATACGCAGTATTTT | CAWSVLGASTDTQYF
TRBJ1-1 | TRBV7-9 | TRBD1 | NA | TGTGCCAGCAGCTTGGGACAGGCTAAAATGAACACTGAAGCTTTCTTT | CASSLGQAKMNTEAFF
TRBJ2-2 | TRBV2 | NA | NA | TGTGCCAGCAATCAGCAGGGTCCCGGGGAGCTGTTTTTT | CASNQQGPGELFF
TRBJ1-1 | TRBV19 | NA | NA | TGTGCCAGTAGTATTCTACAGCACACTGAAGCTTTCTTT | CASSILQHTEAFF
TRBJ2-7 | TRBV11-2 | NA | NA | TGTGCCAGCAGCCCCGACGATTTCCACGAGCAGTACTTC | CASSPDDFHEQYF
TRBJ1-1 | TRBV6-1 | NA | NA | TGTGCCAGCAGTGGTCAAGTCAATCAGGCTACCCCGGGAGCTTTCTTT | CASSGQVNQATPGAFF
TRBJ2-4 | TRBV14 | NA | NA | TGTGCCAGCAGCCAAACGGGACGGGGCATTCAGTACTTC | CASSQTGRGIQYF
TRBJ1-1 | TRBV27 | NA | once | TGTGCCAGCAGAACGTCGGGGGGACGGATGAACACTGAAGCTTTCTTT | CASRTSGGRMNTEAFF
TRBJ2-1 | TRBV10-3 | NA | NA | TGTGCCATCAGTGGTAAGCTGGCGGGTGAGCAGTTCTTC | CAISGKLAGEQFF
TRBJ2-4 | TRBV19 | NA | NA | TGTGCCAGTAGTACGGAGGGGTTGGGCATTCAGTACTTC | CASSTEGLGIQYF
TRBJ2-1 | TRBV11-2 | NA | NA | TGTGCCAGCAGCATAGGACCGGTTTATGAGCAGTTCTTC | CASSIGPVYEQFF
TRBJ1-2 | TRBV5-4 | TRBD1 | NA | TGTGCCAGCAGCGGGGGACAGACCTATCGCTACACCTTC | CASSGGQTYRYTF
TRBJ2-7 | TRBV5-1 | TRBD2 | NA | TGCGCCAGCAGTTCAGGGTTCGCTAGCGGAAAGGGATACGAGCAGTACTTC | CASSSGFASGKGYEQYF
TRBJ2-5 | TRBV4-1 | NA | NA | TGCGCCAGCAGCCAAGCAGGGCCGGAGACCCAGTACTTC | CASSQAGPETQYF
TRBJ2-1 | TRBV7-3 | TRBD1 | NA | TGTGCCAGCAGTAGACAGGGGGCGGAGGATGAGCAGTTCTTC | CASSRQGAEDEQFF
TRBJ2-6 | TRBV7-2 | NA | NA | TGTGCCAGCAGCGATACAGGGAAAGGGGCCAACGTCCTGACTTTC | CASSDTGKGANVLTF
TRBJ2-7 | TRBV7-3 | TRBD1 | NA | TGTGCCAGCAGCTGGCAGGGGGCTACGCAGCAGTACTTC | CASSWQGATQQYF
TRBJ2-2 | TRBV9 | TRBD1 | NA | TGTGCCAGCAGCACACGACGGACAGGGGGATCGACCGGGGAGCTGTTTTTT | CASSTRRTGGSTGELFF